This TCR beta chain was documented in a study of T cell responses to AZD1222 COVID-19 vaccine. General study points: Among those given AZD1222, only five or six were seropositive at baseline.

For this clone: Its antigen is still unknown.

The V gene's germline CDR1 is SGHKS and CDR2 YYEKEE (reference sequence). The CDR3 runs 14 residues. V trimming: 3 bases; J trimming: 3 bases; junction bases outside the gene matches: 4. Assay used: immunoSEQ multiplex PCR; TCRdb lists only in-frame clones, some missing. The data hold around 78,000 clones, with roughly 85% observed a single time. Here the sequenced sample was peripheral blood, taken on day 0 of AZD1222 vaccination. The sequence was obtained from an adult in good health. The chain links TRBV5-5 to TRBJ2-7; 9 nucleotides line up with TRBD1. CDR3 bases: TGTGCCAGCAGCTCGGACAGGGGTTACTACGAGCAGTACTTC. It translates to CASSSDRGYYEQYF.